The rows below give T cell receptor beta chains drawn from one sample of a study of cytotoxic CD8 clonotypes in ibrutinib-treated CLL. TCRdb's copy holds only in-frame clones and misses some; the assay was immunoSEQ multiplex PCR. The profile shows tens of thousands of clones, about 75% of them singletons. Material: PBMCs, obtained after 36 months of ibrutinib treatment. All receptors come from a human donor with chronic lymphocytic leukemia. The CDR3 runs from the conserved cysteine through the conserved F or W. A D gene is named only where the DNA matches it firmly. The listing skips clone size in some rows; elsewhere it reads once, few, many or a size class.

clone_size j_call d_call v_call cdr3_aa cdr3_nt
. TRBJ1-3 . TRBV7-2 CASRGTLSGNTIYF TGTGCCAGCAGAGGGACCCTCTCTGGAAACACCATATATTTT
once TRBJ1-4 . TRBV29-1 CSAGGFEDEKLFF TGCAGCGCGGGGGGGTTTGAGGATGAAAAACTGTTTTTT
once TRBJ2-3 . TRBV6-5 CASSYYAQADTQYF TGTGCCAGCAGTTACTATGCGCAGGCAGATACGCAGTATTTT
. TRBJ2-1 TRBD2 TRBV27 CASSLGLAYNEQFF TGTGCCAGCAGTTTAGGACTAGCGTACAATGAGCAGTTCTTC
. TRBJ1-1 . TRBV5-1 CASSQTTGASLTEAFF TGCGCCAGCAGCCAGACAACCGGGGCTAGCCTCACTGAAGCTTTCTTT
. TRBJ1-2 TRBD1 TRBV9 CASSADGQGAGDGYTF TGTGCCAGCAGCGCAGACGGACAGGGGGCAGGGGACGGCTACACCTTC
. TRBJ2-2 TRBD1 TRBV6-6 CASSPGQGANTGELFF TGTGCCAGCAGTCCCGGACAGGGAGCGAACACCGGGGAGCTGTTTTTT
. TRBJ2-5 . TRBV2 CASSEDSLYYQETQYF TGTGCCAGCAGTGAAGACAGCCTATATTACCAAGAGACCCAGTACTTC
. TRBJ1-2 TRBD1 TRBV7-3 CASSNAGQGGGYTF TGTGCCAGCAGCAACGCTGGACAGGGGGGTGGCTACACCTTC
. TRBJ1-6 . TRBV2 CASRPRGENSPLHF TGTGCCAGCAGACCTAGGGGGGAGAATTCACCCCTCCACTTT
few TRBJ2-1 TRBD1 TRBV5-1 CASSPGTGPYNEQFF TGCGCCAGCAGCCCCGGGACAGGGCCATACAATGAGCAGTTCTTC
. TRBJ1-4 . TRBV7-9 CASSRFATNEKLFF TGTGCCAGCAGCAGATTCGCAACTAATGAAAAACTGTTTTTT
. TRBJ2-7 . TRBV12-5 CASGLYADRYEQYF TGTGCTAGTGGTTTGTATGCGGACCGCTACGAGCAGTACTTC
. TRBJ2-7 . TRBV15 CATSRDSTGRVYF TGTGCCACCAGCAGAGATTCCACGGGGCGGGTGTACTTC
. TRBJ1-1 . TRBV9 CASSPWETPNTEAFF TGTGCCAGCAGCCCTTGGGAGACACCGAACACTGAAGCTTTCTTT
. TRBJ2-1 TRBD1 TRBV6-6 CASSPGTESYNEQFF TGTGCCAGCAGTCCCGGGACAGAGTCCTACAATGAGCAGTTCTTC
. TRBJ1-2 . TRBV19 CASSIQGTNYGYTF TGTGCCAGTAGTATCCAGGGGACGAACTATGGCTACACCTTC
. TRBJ2-7 TRBD1 TRBV6-5 CASSYTWTGSTHEQYF TGTGCCAGCAGTTACACTTGGACAGGGAGTACCCACGAGCAGTACTTC
. TRBJ1-1 . TRBV18 CASSKDTRGTEAFF TGTGCCAGCTCAAAAGACACGCGGGGAACTGAAGCTTTCTTT
few TRBJ2-2 . TRBV5-5 CASSDPTMGLFF TGTGCCAGCAGCGATCCAACAATGGGGCTGTTTTTT
. TRBJ1-5 . TRBV19 CASTQGFYQPQHF TGTGCCAGTACCCAGGGGTTCTACCAGCCCCAGCATTTT
. TRBJ1-2 . TRBV5-6 CASTWGVTRGGYTF TGTGCCAGCACCTGGGGGGTCACCCGGGGTGGCTACACCTTC
. TRBJ2-7 . TRBV5-1 CASSLSSGAHLYEQYF TGCGCCAGCAGCTTGTCATCGGGGGCTCACCTCTACGAGCAGTACTTC
. TRBJ1-4 . TRBV5-1 CASSLGIQGAEKLFF TGCGCCAGCAGCTTGGGAATCCAGGGAGCTGAAAAACTGTTTTTT
. TRBJ2-1 . TRBV4-1 CASSHKDSYNEQFF TGCGCCAGCAGCCATAAGGATTCCTACAATGAGCAGTTCTTC
. TRBJ1-2 . TRBV19 CASSPTNRARGYTF TGTGCCAGTAGCCCCACAAACAGGGCAAGAGGCTACACCTTC
. TRBJ2-2 . TRBV9 CASSGPSVNTGELFF TGTGCCAGCAGCGGACCTAGCGTCAACACCGGGGAGCTGTTTTTT
. TRBJ2-1 TRBD2 TRBV19 CASSMRGGYNEQFF TGTGCCAGTAGTATGCGGGGGGGATACAATGAGCAGTTCTTC
. TRBJ1-5 . TRBV6-5 CASSYSEQSNQPQHF TGTGCCAGCAGTTACTCCGAACAGAGCAATCAGCCCCAGCATTTT
. TRBJ1-1 . TRBV7-9 CASSLELENTEAFF TGTGCCAGCAGTTTGGAGCTAGAGAACACTGAAGCTTTCTTT
. TRBJ2-7 TRBD1 TRBV5-1 CASSPWGQGPEQYF TGCGCCAGCAGCCCCTGGGGACAGGGGCCCGAGCAGTACTTC
. TRBJ1-2 TRBD1 TRBV7-3 CASSLTGQGATGYTF TGTGCCAGCAGCTTAACCGGACAGGGGGCGACGGGCTACACCTTC
once TRBJ2-7 . TRBV27 CASSWGNSYEQYF TGTGCCAGCAGTTGGGGAAACTCCTACGAGCAGTACTTC
. TRBJ2-1 . TRBV4-1 CASSQGDFLNEQFF TGCGCCAGCAGCCAGGGGGACTTCCTCAATGAGCAGTTCTTC
. TRBJ2-5 TRBD1 TRBV19 CASSIRGPGETQYF TGTGCCAGTAGTATCAGGGGGCCCGGGGAGACCCAGTACTTC
. TRBJ1-4 . TRBV6-5 CASSTIGEKLFF TGTGCCAGCAGTACGATCGGGGAAAAACTGTTTTTT
. TRBJ2-3 . TRBV29-1 CSVEDRHGTDTQYF TGCAGCGTTGAAGATCGGCACGGCACAGATACGCAGTATTTT
. TRBJ2-7 . TRBV5-1 CASSLQAGEQYF TGCGCCAGCAGCTTACAGGCGGGCGAGCAGTACTTC
. TRBJ1-5 . TRBV5-1 CASSLTYGSNQPQHF TGCGCCAGCAGCCTCACGTACGGAAGCAATCAGCCCCAGCATTTT
. TRBJ2-1 TRBD2 TRBV5-1 CASREEGFEQFF TGCGCCAGCCGGGAGGAAGGCTTTGAGCAGTTCTTC
. TRBJ1-4 . TRBV6-5 CASSAPWGGKLFF TGTGCCAGCAGTGCTCCTTGGGGGGGAAAACTGTTTTTT
. TRBJ2-7 . TRBV2 CASRSGTQVYEQYF TGTGCCAGCAGGTCCGGGACTCAGGTCTACGAGCAGTACTTC
few TRBJ1-2 . TRBV9 CASSVGGPNYGYTF TGTGCCAGCAGCGTAGGAGGACCTAACTATGGCTACACCTTC
. TRBJ1-2 . TRBV6-5 CASRTGPLSGYTF TGTGCCAGCAGGACGGGACCGCTCAGCGGCTACACCTTC
. TRBJ1-1 . TRBV19 CASRWGKWLNTEAFF TGTGCCAGTCGCTGGGGTAAATGGCTGAACACTGAAGCTTTCTTT
. TRBJ2-7 TRBD1 TRBV9 CASSDPTGGYEQYF TGTGCCAGCAGCGATCCGACAGGGGGCTACGAGCAGTACTTC
. TRBJ1-2 . TRBV7-9 CASSSYGAEEGKGSYGYTF TGTGCCAGCAGTTCTTACGGCGCCGAGGAAGGGAAAGGGAGCTATGGCTACACCTTC
few TRBJ2-3 TRBD2 TRBV13 CASSSTSGGTDTQYF TGTGCCAGCAGCTCGACTAGCGGGGGCACAGATACGCAGTATTTT